Listed below are T cell receptor beta chains from one sample, sequenced in a study of beta chain features in type 1 diabetes. Sequenced by immunoSEQ multiplex PCR; TCRdb stores in-frame clones only, minus some. The sample shows about 120,000 clones, approximately 15% of them seen only once. Sequenced material: central memory CD4+ T cells from blood. These receptors were obtained from a man in his late teens or twenties with type 1 diabetes. CDR3s include the opening cysteine and the closing phenylalanine or tryptophan. A D gene is named only where the DNA matches it firmly. Rows give clone size only sometimes, using once, few, many, or a class for an expanded clone.

d_gene | j_gene | v_gene | abundance | CDR3nt | CDR3aa
. | TRBJ2-3 | TRBV5-1 | few | TGCGCCAGCAGTACAAGCGGCTACACAGATACGCAGTATTTT | CASSTSGYTDTQYF
TRBD2 | TRBJ2-1 | TRBV11-2 | few | TGTGCCAGCAGGCTTCTTAGCGGGAGTTCCTACAATGAGCAGTTCTTC | CASRLLSGSSYNEQFF
. | TRBJ2-7 | TRBV30 | many | TGTGCCTGGCAACCTTTAAATGGAGGGCTTGTGAAGTACTTC | CAWQPLNGGLVKYF
. | TRBJ2-6 | TRBV25-1 | few | TGTGCCAGCAGGTTGTCTGGGGCCAACGTCCTGACTTTC | CASRLSGANVLTF
. | TRBJ2-7 | TRBV28 | . | TGTGCCAGCACCACAGGGTGGCACGAGCAGTACTTC | CASTTGWHEQYF
. | TRBJ2-4 | TRBV25-1 | . | TGTGCCAGCAGTGAATCTGAGGAGACAAACATTCAGTACTTC | CASSESEETNIQYF
. | TRBJ1-3 | TRBV9 | few | TGTGCCAGCAACGAAGGAGTTGGAAACACCATATATTTT | CASNEGVGNTIYF
. | TRBJ1-6 | TRBV7-2 | few | TGTGCCAGCAGCCCCACGCTCGGGCGCGGTTCACCCCTCCACTTT | CASSPTLGRGSPLHF
. | TRBJ1-1 | TRBV20-1 | few | TGCAGTGCTAGGCGCGACGGAGGGGCTTTCTTT | CSARRDGGAFF
. | TRBJ2-4 | TRBV5-5 | many | TGTGCCAGCTCGCCTAGGGACATTCAGTACTTC | CASSPRDIQYF
. | TRBJ2-3 | TRBV30 | . | TGTGCCTGGATGGCAACAGATACGCAGTATTTT | CAWMATDTQYF
. | TRBJ2-1 | TRBV7-9 | few | TGTGCCAGCAGCGAAGTATACAATGAGCAGTTCTTC | CASSEVYNEQFF
TRBD1 | TRBJ2-7 | TRBV7-3 | . | TGTGCCAGCACCTCCGGGACAGGCTCCTACGAGCAGTACTTC | CASTSGTGSYEQYF
. | TRBJ2-1 | TRBV25-1 | few | TGTGCCAGCAGTGATTCCTTGCGCCGGGACGCAAATGAGCAGTTCTTC | CASSDSLRRDANEQFF
. | TRBJ1-2 | TRBV25-1 | . | TGTGCCAGCAGTGAATCAGGGACTCTAGCTCATGGCTACACCTTC | CASSESGTLAHGYTF
TRBD2 | TRBJ2-1 | TRBV30 | once | TGTGCCTGGAGTCCCGGGACTAGCGGGGGGGCTAATGAGCAGTTCTTC | CAWSPGTSGGANEQFF
. | TRBJ2-2 | TRBV19 | few | TGTGCCAGTACCCCAAATTGGGAGGACACCGGGGAGCTGTTTTTT | CASTPNWEDTGELFF
. | TRBJ1-1 | TRBV4-2 | . | TGTGCCAGCAGCCTATCCAGGGAGGCGGACACTGAAGCTTTCTTT | CASSLSREADTEAFF
. | TRBJ2-1 | TRBV7-2 | few | TGTGCCAGCAGCTTAGTAAAGTACAATGAGCAGTTCTTC | CASSLVKYNEQFF
. | TRBJ2-5 | TRBV2 | . | TGTGCCAGCAGTGTTGCCGGGGGACAAGAGACCCAGTACTTC | CASSVAGGQETQYF
. | TRBJ1-4 | TRBV5-1 | . | TGCGCCAGCCAGACACAGGGCTCTGGCAATGAAAAACTGTTTTTT | CASQTQGSGNEKLFF
. | TRBJ2-1 | TRBV29-1 | . | TGCAGCGGGGGGAACAGTTACAATGAGCAGTTCTTC | CSGGNSYNEQFF
. | TRBJ2-7 | TRBV7-9 | many | TGTGCCAGCAGCCCGCGGACAGTGAGCTCCTACGAGCAGTACTTC | CASSPRTVSSYEQYF
TRBD2 | TRBJ2-7 | TRBV7-6 | . | TGTGCCAGCAGCTTGGGACTAGGCTACGAGCAGTACTTC | CASSLGLGYEQYF
. | TRBJ2-5 | TRBV20-1 | . | TGCAGTGCCGAGCCCCAAGAGACCCAGTACTTC | CSAEPQETQYF
. | TRBJ2-3 | TRBV19 | . | TGTGCCAGTAGTACCAGGGTCGGCACAGATACGCAGTATTTT | CASSTRVGTDTQYF